This T cell receptor (beta chain) was identified during a study of cytomegalovirus exposure and HLA in healthy donors. Study observations and caveats: Upon later analysis, TCR association rates were observed to vary by HLA locus, being highest for DRB1 and lowest for HLA-C. Earlier results showed most TCR beta V segments being productive about 87% or about 30% of the time. Later analysis identified a missense DCLRE1C variant that was linked to TCR beta V- and J-gene trimming.

PCR used 60 Vbeta primers and 13 Jbeta primers. Libraries were prepared by immunoSEQ multiplex PCR; TCRdb keeps only in-frame clonotypes and omits some of them. This sample yields roughly 150,000 clones, of which roughly 80% are seen a single time; 2.5% to 4% belongs to the top ten. The CDR3 is 14 amino acids. From germline, CDR1 is SGHRS and CDR2 YFSETQ. The V and J ends lost 0 bases and 1 base respectively, with 8 bases between them. In this sample, this clone turned up a few times. Its target is unknown. The identical CDR3 is also encoded by other nucleotide sequences in the sample. The V call is TRBV5-1, the J call TRBJ2-7; D gene unclear. The clonotype comes from a man aged 35 to 55 in good health and CMV-seronegative. The sample was PBMCs. The CDR3 sequence: CASSLGSSSYEQYF. In nucleotides, the CDR3 is TGCGCCAGCAGCTTGGGATCTAGTTCCTACGAGCAGTACTTC.